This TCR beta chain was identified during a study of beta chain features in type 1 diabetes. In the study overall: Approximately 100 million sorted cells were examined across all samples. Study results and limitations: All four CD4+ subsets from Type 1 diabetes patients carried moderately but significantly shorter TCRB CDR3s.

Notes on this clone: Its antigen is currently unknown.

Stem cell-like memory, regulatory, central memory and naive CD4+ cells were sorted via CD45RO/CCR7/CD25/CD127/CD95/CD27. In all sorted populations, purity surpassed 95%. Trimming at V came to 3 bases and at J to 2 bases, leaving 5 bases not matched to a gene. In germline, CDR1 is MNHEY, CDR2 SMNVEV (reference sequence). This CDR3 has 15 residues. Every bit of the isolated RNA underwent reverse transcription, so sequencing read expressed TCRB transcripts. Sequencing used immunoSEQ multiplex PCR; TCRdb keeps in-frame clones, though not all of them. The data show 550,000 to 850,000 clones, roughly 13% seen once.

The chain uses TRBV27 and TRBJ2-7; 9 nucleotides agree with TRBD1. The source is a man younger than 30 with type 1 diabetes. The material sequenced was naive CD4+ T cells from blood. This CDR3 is CASSLWTGEPYEQYF. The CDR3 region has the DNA TGTGCCAGCAGTTTGTGGACAGGGGAACCCTACGAGCAGTACTTC.